A single T cell receptor beta chain is shown here with its context. Its antigen is unidentified. The length of the CDR3 is 16 residues. Germline CDR1 and CDR2: SSHAT and FNYEAQ (reference sequence). This sample was included in a study of OX40 agonist ivuxolimab in advanced cancers. Overall study: Patients were given ivuxolimab, an antibody that agonizes OX40 (CD134). Two patients with cutaneous melanoma and one with hepatocellular carcinoma, three in total, showed partial responses.

Profiled with immunoSEQ multiplex PCR; TCRdb holds only in-frame clones, not every one. The repertoire includes about 58,000 clones, 70% to 90% of them detected once, and approximately 3% sits in the top ten. General study points: CD8+ T cells (on average) carried more expanded clones than CD4+ T cells.

The chain is built from TRBV7-7 and TRBJ2-1; D is perhaps TRBD2 (5 bases). The receptor comes from an adult with an advanced solid tumor such as melanoma, head and neck, liver or kidney cancer. The specimen comprised CD4+ or CD8+ T cells sorted from blood, sampled in a trial of the OX40 agonist ivuxolimab. The chain's CDR3 is CASHRGFGGAYNEQFF. CDR3 DNA: TGTGCTAGCCATAGAGGGTTTGGCGGCGCCTACAATGAGCAGTTCTTC.